This T cell receptor (beta chain) was recovered during a study of T cell responses to AZD1222 COVID-19 vaccine. The study's findings and limits: Among vaccine-associated CD4 TCRs, coverage spanned spike, with dominance at 160-218 and 743-854. A reported finding is that nearly half of spike-specific TCRs target unmutated variant regions. White British ancestry dominated among donors, who included more females, and clonal diversity was possibly underestimated. With two AZD1222 doses given, Spike-specific TCR breadth and depth both rose.

On this clone itself: Its antigen is undetermined.

Repertoires were generated with immunoSEQ multiplex PCR, while TCRdb's copy carries only in-frame clones and drops some. The sample has 25,000 to 35,000 clones, roughly nine tenths seen once. The CDR3 is 15 residues long. CDR1 is SEHNR and CDR2 is FQNEAQ in the germline V gene (reference sequence). V was pared by 6 bases and J by 2 bases, with 16 bases between. This receptor was taken from an adult in good health. This specimen consisted of peripheral blood, obtained on day 0 of AZD1222 vaccination. The chain couples TRBV7-9 to TRBJ1-1, with unresolved D. CDR3 loop: CASSYPRFFNTEAFF. CDR3 in DNA: TGTGCCAGCAGTTATCCCCGGTTCTTTAACACTGAAGCTTTCTTT.